The 18 T cell receptor beta chains reported below all come from one sample, sequenced in a study of blood T cell repertoires in COVID-19. This table comes from immunoSEQ multiplex PCR, and its TCRdb copy is limited to in-frame clones, with some not included. Of about 280,000 clones in the sample, 90% are singletons; the top ten hold roughly 1.6%. Sequencing used PBMCs or T cells enriched from blood (not recorded which). The source of these receptors is a woman under 30 with acute COVID-19.

This chain joins TRBV2 and TRBJ2-1; 12 nucleotides match TRBD2. V was clipped by 6 bases and J by 5 bases; unmatched bases: 20. Germline CDR1 SNHLY, CDR2 FYNNEI. CDR3 length: 20 residues. CDR3 nucleotides: TGTGCCAGCAGGAACATCCTAGCGGGCTTCGCTAGCGGGAGGGACAATGAGCAGTTCTTC. Its translation is CASRNILAGFASGRDNEQFF.

CDR3 sequence: CASSYSTRVTDTEAFF. CDR3 DNA: TGTGCCAGCAGCTACAGTACCAGGGTTACGGACACTGAAGCTTTCTTT. The rearrangement uses TRBV4-2 and TRBJ1-1, with D possibly TRBD1 on 5 matching bases. Between the trimmed V and J ends, which lost 5 bases and 3 bases, there was a span of 19 bases. This CDR3 spans 16 amino acids. CDR1 and CDR2 from the germline V gene are LGHNA and YNFKEQ.

The CDR3 bases are TGTGCCAGCAGCTACGGACAGGGGGTTAGCTCCTACAATGAGCAGTTCTTC. Its translation: CASSYGQGVSSYNEQFF. The rearrangement joins TRBV7-9 to TRBJ2-1; 10 bases match TRBD1. The germline gives CDR1 SEHNR, CDR2 FQNEAQ (reference sequence). V lost 4 bases to trimming and J lost 0 bases; unmatched junction nucleotides: 6. The CDR3 length is 17 residues.

The rearrangement joins TRBV11-2 to TRBJ2-1; 10 positions match TRBD2. The CDR3 runs 17 residues. The germline gives CDR1 SGHAT, CDR2 FQNNGV. The junction had 10 bases not matched to a gene; V was cut back by 1 base and J by 7 bases. The CDR3 sequence: CASSLVRSGRARNEQFF. The CDR3 DNA reads as TGTGCCAGCAGCTTAGTGCGCAGCGGGAGGGCCAGGAATGAGCAGTTCTTC.

The chain links TRBV14 to TRBJ1-3; D is possibly TRBD1 (5 bases). V shed 1 base and J shed 3 bases, with 16 bases lying between them. The CDR3 has 17 residues. Germline V gene sequence: CDR1 SGHDN, CDR2 FVKESK. CDR3 DNA sequence: TGTGCCAGCAGCCAAGCCGGGGGGGTCGCGTATGGAAACACCATATATTTT. The encoded protein is CASSQAGGVAYGNTIYF.

This clone was detected a few times. This chain links TRBV19 with TRBJ1-5; 9 nucleotides match TRBD1. CDR1 LNHDA and CDR2 SQIVND come from the germline V gene (reference sequence). After removal of 4 bases from V and 1 base from J, the junction contained 11 bases not matched to a gene. CDR3 length equals 18 residues. The CDR3 nucleotides are TGTGCCAGTAGTACCATCTGGGGGGACAGGGAGAGCAATCAGCCCCAGCATTTT. Amino acids: CASSTIWGDRESNQPQHF.

The rearrangement joins TRBV3-1 (or the pseudogene TRBV3-2) to TRBJ2-7; TRBD2 is a possible D gene (6 bases). V lost 5 bases to trimming and J lost 2 bases, with 19 bases between them. Germline CDR1 LGHDT, CDR2 YNNKEL (reference sequence). CDR3 size: 16 residues. The CDR3 DNA sequence: TGTGCCAGCAGCTTCTACGGGACTCCTGGGACCTACGAGCAGTACTTC. It codes for CASSFYGTPGTYEQYF.

The chain is built from TRBV4-1 and TRBJ2-1; D call uncertain. Germline V gene lookup returns CDR1 MGHRA and CDR2 YSYEKL. The CDR3 covers 15 residues. V lost 4 bases and J lost 1, with 11 bases in between. Here the CDR3 DNA reads TGCGCCAGCAGCCGCGGAGCTTCATCCTACAATGAGCAGTTCTTC. Encoded protein: CASSRGASSYNEQFF.

V usage is TRBV7-9 and J usage is TRBJ2-7; TRBD2 matches 9 bases. V was clipped by 5 bases and J by 5 bases; unmatched bases: 10. This CDR3 spans 15 amino acids. Germline CDR1 reads SEHNR; CDR2 reads FQNEAQ (reference sequence). CDR3 loop: CASSPPGLAGNEQYF. CDR3 nucleotide sequence: TGTGCCAGCAGCCCCCCGGGACTAGCAGGGAACGAGCAGTACTTC.

This CDR3 is CASSGPGLGAAYEQFF. CDR3 DNA: TGTGCCAGCAGCGGACCGGGACTAGGGGCGGCCTATGAGCAGTTCTTC. This chain uses TRBV7-9 with TRBJ2-1, with 8 bases identical to TRBD2. V trimming: 5 bases; J trimming: 8 bases; junction bases outside the gene matches: 14. This CDR3 comprises 16 residues. In germline, CDR1 is SEHNR, CDR2 FQNEAQ (reference sequence).

The chain employs TRBV27 and TRBJ2-2, with 8 bases fitting TRBD2. V lost 3 bases to trimming and J lost 6 bases; unmatched junction nucleotides: 9. The CDR3 covers 16 residues. Germline CDR1 MNHEY, CDR2 SMNVEV (reference sequence). In DNA, the CDR3 is TGTGCCAGCAGTTTTACCCATGGACTAGCAGCCGGGGAGCTGTTTTTT. This encodes CASSFTHGLAAGELFF.

The chain employs TRBV9 and TRBJ1-5; no firm D call. The V gene lost 0 bases and the J gene lost 2 bases, with 9 bases spanning the gap. The CDR3 covers 15 residues. Germline loops: CDR1 SGDLS, CDR2 YYNGEE. CDR3 in amino acids: CASSVGAGGNQPQHF. Here the CDR3 DNA reads TGTGCCAGCAGCGTAGGAGCGGGCGGCAATCAGCCCCAGCATTTT.

The chain employs TRBV6-5 and TRBJ2-7, with 9 nucleotides matching TRBD2. Germline values: CDR1 MNHEY, CDR2 SVGAGI. The CDR3 is 16 residues long. After removal of 0 bases from V and 0 bases from J, the junction contained 3 bases not matched to a gene. The CDR3 protein is CASSYSSSGASYEQYF. The CDR3 DNA reads as TGTGCCAGCAGTTACTCATCTAGCGGGGCCTCCTACGAGCAGTACTTC.

This rearrangement joins TRBV30 to TRBJ1-3; 8 bases are shared with TRBD1. Germline CDR1 GTSNPN, CDR2 SVGIG (reference sequence). CDR3 length: 13 residues. J lost 4 bases, V lost 5 bases, and 4 bases had no gene match. CDR3 nucleotide sequence: TGTGCCTGGGACAGGGGTCTCGGAAACACCATATATTTT. Protein product: CAWDRGLGNTIYF.

This chain joins TRBV5-1 and TRBJ1-4; the D is unclear. The CDR3 sequence is 15 residues long. Trimming took off 0 bases at V and 8 bases at J, with 14 bases between the two ends. Germline lookup yields CDR1 SGHRS and CDR2 YFSETQ. The CDR3 sequence: CASSLDPRSHEKLFF. For the CDR3, the DNA is TGCGCCAGCAGCTTGGATCCAAGATCACACGAAAAACTGTTTTTT. The full variable domain, completed using reference TRBV5-1 and TRBJ1-4, is KAGVTQTPRYLIKTRGQQVTLSCSPISGHRSVSWYQQTPGQGLQFLFEYFSETQRNKGNFPGRFSGRQFSNSRSEMNVSTLELGDSALYLCASSLDPRSHEKLFFGSGTQLSVL.

This chain joins TRBV29-1 and TRBJ2-4, with 10 bases matching TRBD1. Germline V lookup: CDR1 SQVTM, CDR2 ANQGSEA. V shed 3 bases and J 4 bases; nucleotides not matched to a gene: 0. CDR3 length equals 13 residues. CDR3 protein: CSVEGQGKNIQYF. In DNA, the CDR3 is TGCAGCGTTGAGGGACAGGGGAAAAACATTCAGTACTTC. Complete variable domain (other parts from reference TRBV29-1 and TRBJ2-4): SAVISQKPSRDICQRGTSLTIQCQVDSQVTMMFWYRQQPGQSLTLIATANQGSEATYESGFVIDKFPISRPNLTFSTLTVSNMSPEDSSIYLCSVEGQGKNIQYFGAGTRLSVL.

This chain links TRBV18 with TRBJ2-1; D possibly corresponds to TRBD2 (5 bases). V shed 0 bases and J shed 6 bases, with 12 bases lying between them. Germline CDR1 KGHSH, CDR2 LQKENI. The CDR3 runs 15 residues. CDR3: CASSPPGVWGNEQFF. CDR3 DNA: TGTGCCAGCTCACCACCCGGGGTATGGGGCAATGAGCAGTTCTTC.

The genes are TRBV5-1 and TRBJ2-3; TRBD1 matches 7 bases. The CDR3 is made up of 18 amino acids. The V and J ends lost 1 base and 2 bases, in that order; junction bases with no gene match: 13. The V gene's germline CDR1 is SGHRS and CDR2 YFSETQ. The CDR3: CASSLRNRDSEHTDTQYF. Written as DNA, the CDR3 is TGCGCCAGCAGCTTGCGGAACCGGGACAGTGAGCACACAGATACGCAGTATTTT.